The clone carrying this T cell receptor beta chain was found many times. Antigen specificity is unknown. These data belong to a study of T cells in Graves' hyperthyroidism and ophthalmopathy. General study points: Among thyroid clonotypes expanded above 0.001, most also appeared in blood.

Per the germline V gene, CDR1 is DFQATT and CDR2 is SNEGSKA (reference sequence). The length of the CDR3 is 12 residues. Trimming removed 3 bases at V and 4 bases at J, with 9 bases between. Diagnosis rested on symptoms, serum thyroxine and TRAb, thyroid ultrasound, and orbital computed tomography. Researchers amplified the TCR beta CDR3 regions from RNA transcripts. The primer set for the first-round RT-PCR of the TCR CDR3 was HTBI. MiXCR, run by TCRdb on the multiplex PCR reads, gives a single entry per CDR3 protein. In the table there are about 520,000 distinct CDR3 sequences, around a quarter of which are singletons.

The sample taken for sequencing was blood. The V gene is TRBV20-1, the J gene TRBJ1-1; D ambiguous. The clonotype originates from a woman aged 25-40 years with Graves' ophthalmopathy. CDR3 protein: CSASSRVTEAFF. CDR3 coding DNA: TGCAGTGCTAGTTCAAGGGTCACTGAAGCTTTCTTT.